The clone carrying this T cell receptor (beta chain) was seen only a few times. Its antigen is undetermined. This entry belongs to a study of cytomegalovirus exposure and HLA in healthy donors. Findings of the study overall: Reportedly, cytomegalovirus status was diagnosed with high sensitivity and specificity. A further, later analysis showed that HLA-associated TCR beta chains (compared with equally common others) were more clonally expanded. Judged likely to be a sequencing artifact was a cluster of highly shared sequence variants.

CDR3 length: 17 amino acids. The J segment lost 2 bases and the V segment lost 6 bases, leaving 12 bases of the junction unmatched. Germline lookup yields CDR1 LGHNA and CDR2 YNFKEQ. The PCR used 60 Vbeta and 13 Jbeta primers. As handled by the study authors: Counted up in a later analysis, unique TCR beta chains came to approximately 77 million, with about 9.9 million shared. Profiling relied on immunoSEQ multiplex PCR, and the TCRdb table lists in-frame clones only, not all of them. V, J and clone size were drawn from that table, and D and trimming were deduced from the DNA. The table lists approximately 110,000 clones, about 77% of them singletons.

This TCR was sampled from a woman aged 30 to 39 in good health and CMV-seropositive. Sequencing input: PBMCs. The V call is TRBV4-2, the J call TRBJ2-3; 9 nucleotides align to TRBD2. This CDR3 reads CASSPLGAGGFTDTQYF. CDR3 nucleotide sequence: TGTGCCAGCAGTCCCTTAGGGGCGGGGGGGTTCACAGATACGCAGTATTTT.